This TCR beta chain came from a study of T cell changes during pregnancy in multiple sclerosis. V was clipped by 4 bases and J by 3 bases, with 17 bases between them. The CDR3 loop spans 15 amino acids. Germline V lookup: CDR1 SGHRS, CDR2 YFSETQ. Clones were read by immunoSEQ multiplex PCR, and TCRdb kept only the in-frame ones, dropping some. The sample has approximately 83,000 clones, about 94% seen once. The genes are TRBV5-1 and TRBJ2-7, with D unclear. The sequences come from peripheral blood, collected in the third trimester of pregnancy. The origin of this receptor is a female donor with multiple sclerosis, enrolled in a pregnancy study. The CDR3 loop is CASSISQSALYEQYF. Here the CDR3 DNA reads TGCGCCAGCAGCATCTCGCAGAGCGCTCTCTACGAGCAGTACTTC.